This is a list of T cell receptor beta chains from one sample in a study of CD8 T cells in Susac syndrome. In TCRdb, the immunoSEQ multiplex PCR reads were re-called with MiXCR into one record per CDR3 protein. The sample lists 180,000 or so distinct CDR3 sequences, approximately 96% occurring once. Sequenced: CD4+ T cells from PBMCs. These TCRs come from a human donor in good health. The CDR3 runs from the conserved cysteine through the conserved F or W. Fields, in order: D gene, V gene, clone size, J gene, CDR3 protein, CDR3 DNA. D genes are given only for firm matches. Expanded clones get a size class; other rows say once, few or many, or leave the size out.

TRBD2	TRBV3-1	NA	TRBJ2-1	CASSQDPGTSGFVEQFF	TGTGCCAGCAGCCAAGACCCCGGGACTAGCGGGTTCGTTGAGCAGTTCTTC
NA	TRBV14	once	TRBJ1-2	CASSPNFRRKLIYGYTF	TGTGCCAGCTCGCCGAATTTTCGACGGAAGCTAATTTATGGCTACACCTTC
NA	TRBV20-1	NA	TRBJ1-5	CSARRGTDSNQPQHF	TGCAGTGCTAGGAGAGGGACGGATAGCAATCAGCCCCAGCATTTT
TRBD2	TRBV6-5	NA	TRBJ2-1	CASSYPGTSGYNEQFF	TGTGCCAGCAGTTACCCCGGGACTAGCGGATACAATGAGCAGTTCTTC
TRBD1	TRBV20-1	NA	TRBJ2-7	CSARAVDRDNEQYF	TGCAGTGCTAGAGCTGTGGACAGGGATAACGAGCAGTACTTC
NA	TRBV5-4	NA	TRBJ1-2	CASSLAGIPGYTF	TGTGCCAGCAGCTTGGCAGGAATACCTGGCTACACCTTC
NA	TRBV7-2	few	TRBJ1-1	CASSLGGVNTEAFF	TGTGCCAGCAGCTTAGGGGGGGTGAACACTGAAGCTTTCTTT
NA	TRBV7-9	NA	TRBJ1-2	CASSTRQPSGGYTF	TGTGCCAGCAGCACACGACAGCCCTCTGGGGGCTACACCTTC
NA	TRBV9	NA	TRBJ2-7	CASSVEQAWGEQYF	TGTGCCAGCAGCGTGGAGCAGGCGTGGGGCGAGCAGTACTTC
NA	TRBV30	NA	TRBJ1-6	CAWSPTGNSPLHF	TGTGCCTGGAGTCCCACAGGGAATTCACCCCTCCACTTT
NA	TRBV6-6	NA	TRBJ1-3	CASEDTGYGNTIYF	TGTGCCAGCGAGGACACAGGGTATGGAAACACCATATATTTT
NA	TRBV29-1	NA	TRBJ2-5	CSVGTHRVGETQYF	TGCAGCGTTGGAACCCACAGGGTTGGGGAGACCCAGTACTTC
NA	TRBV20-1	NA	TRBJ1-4	CSALEQRGKLFF	TGCAGTGCTTTGGAACAGAGGGGAAAACTGTTTTTT
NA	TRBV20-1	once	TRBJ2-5	CSAGIGETQYF	TGCAGTGCCGGGATAGGAGAGACCCAGTACTTC
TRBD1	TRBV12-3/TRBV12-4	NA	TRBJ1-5	CASTQGTLSNQPQHF	TGTGCCAGCACACAGGGGACCCTTAGCAATCAGCCCCAGCATTTT
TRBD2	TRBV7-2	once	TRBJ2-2	CASSLVRLAEGGELFF	TGTGCCAGCAGCTTAGTGAGGCTAGCGGAGGGCGGGGAGCTGTTTTTT